The source of this TCR beta chain is a study of shared clonotypes between healthy human individuals. The repertoire was sequenced with immunoSEQ multiplex PCR; TCRdb's copy has only in-frame clones and lacks some. The sample has more than 1.2 million clones, 97% to 99% seen once. The study's findings and limits: Naive subsets tended to show greater estimated richness than memory subsets.

In the case of this clone: Its cognate antigen is unknown.

CDR1 is MNHEY, CDR2 SVGAGI, per germline. The ends were cut back, 8 bases at V and 2 bases at J, with 8 bases in the middle. This CDR3 spans 12 amino acids. The specimen was naive CD4+ T cells sorted from blood. Subset given: CD45RA+ positively selected. The chain uses TRBV6-5 and TRBJ2-3; D unresolved. This receptor was taken from a man aged 25 to 40 in good health. CDR3 protein: CASGRDTDTQYF. In nucleotides, the CDR3 is TGTGCCAGCGGCAGAGACACAGATACGCAGTATTTT.